The present entry profiles one T cell receptor beta chain with its context. Germline assignment: CDR1 SGHRS and CDR2 YFSETQ. Trimming removed 1 base from V and 7 bases from J; junction bases left unmatched: 17. CDR3 length: 18 residues. The protocol was immunoSEQ multiplex PCR, while the TCRdb copy is restricted to in-frame clones and leaves out a portion. The top ten hold about 2% of the sample, which has roughly 500,000 clones, 88% seen once. The data originate from a study of blood T cell repertoires in COVID-19. Study-wide context: Samples representing acute and convalescent COVID-19 were sourced from the United States, Italy and Spain.

Cohort 3 donors were reported recovered after two negative PCRs, clearance, or symptom resolution. The chain couples TRBV5-1 to TRBJ2-1, with TRBD1 matching over 7 bases. The sequence was obtained from a woman in her thirties or forties who had recovered from COVID-19. The sequenced sample was PBMCs or T cells enriched from blood (not recorded which). In DNA, the CDR3 is TGCGCCAGCAGCTTGACCGGGACCGGGACAGTCCCTACGAATGAGCAGTTCTTC. Translated, it gives CASSLTGTGTVPTNEQFF.